Following are 19 T cell receptor beta chains from one sample sequenced in a study of T cell clonotyping in hematopoietic cell transplantation. The time point was: recipient sample about 28 days before transplant, after cytoreduction. Assay: immunoSEQ multiplex PCR; the TCRdb copy retains only in-frame clones and omits some. The sample yields about 21,000 clones, 85% to 90% seen once. The sample consisted of peripheral blood mononuclear cells, taken before stem cell transplant. The receptors originated from a man between 18 and 29 years old with biphenotypic leukemia. Some clones in this sample may be carry-over from other donors' samples.

This chain links TRBV29-1 with TRBJ2-2; 8 bases align to TRBD2. From germline, CDR1 is SQVTM and CDR2 ANQGSEA. The CDR3 covers 14 residues. With V trimmed by 6 bases and J by 4 bases, 7 bases remained unmatched. CDR3 protein: CSVIAGLTTGELFF. CDR3 bases: TGCAGCGTGATAGCGGGGCTAACCACCGGGGAGCTGTTTTTT.

The chain is built from TRBV29-1 and TRBJ2-2, with 10 bases aligning to TRBD2. The CDR3 is 16 amino acids. Trimming removed 4 bases from V and 2 bases from J; junction bases left unmatched: 7. CDR1 and CDR2 from the germline V gene are SQVTM and ANQGSEA. The CDR3 nucleotides are TGCAGCGTTGGCGTAGGACTAGCGGTAAACACCGGGGAGCTGTTTTTT. Translating it yields CSVGVGLAVNTGELFF.

The V gene is TRBV15, the J gene TRBJ1-4; D is undetermined. Trimming pared 7 bases from V and 0 bases from J, leaving 15 bases between. CDR1 is LNHNV and CDR2 is YYDKDF in the germline V gene (reference sequence). This CDR3 region has 16 residues. The CDR3 region is CATTTEPQATNEKLFF. The CDR3 DNA follows: TGTGCCACCACTACAGAACCCCAGGCAACTAATGAAAAACTGTTTTTT.

The V and J genes are TRBV4-1 and TRBJ1-1; D might be TRBD1 (6 bases). The CDR3 totals 14 residues. CDR1 is MGHRA, CDR2 YSYEKL, per germline. Between the trimmed V and J ends, which lost 0 bases and 8 bases, there was a span of 13 bases. The CDR3 bases are TGCGCCAGCAGCCAAGAAAAGTGGGGGCTAGAAGCTTTCTTT. The encoded protein is CASSQEKWGLEAFF.

The V gene is TRBV6-6, the J gene TRBJ2-1; D might be TRBD2 (7 bases). CDR3 size: 14 residues. Germline loops: CDR1 MNHNY, CDR2 SVGAGI (reference sequence). V dropped 10 bases and J dropped 8 bases, with 21 bases sitting between them. The CDR3 sequence: CAIRGGRALYEQFF. The CDR3 DNA is TGTGCCATCAGAGGGGGGAGGGCCCTCTATGAGCAGTTCTTC.

This clone qualifies as medium-sized. The CDR3 spells CASSSPDGEKLFF. The CDR3 DNA reads TGTGCCAGCAGTTCCCCGGACGGAGAAAAACTGTTTTTT. The chain carries TRBV6-6 and TRBJ1-4; no clear D. There are 13 residues in the CDR3. V was pared by 4 bases and J by 8 bases, with 11 bases between. Looked up from germline, CDR1 is MNHNY and CDR2 is SVGAGI (reference sequence).

This clone has a handful of counts. The gene calls are TRBV5-5 and TRBJ2-2; TRBD2 matches at 9 bases. V dropped 4 bases and J dropped 7; count of bases not matched to a gene: 11. CDR1 and CDR2 (germline): SGHKS, YYEKEE (reference sequence). The CDR3 is 16 residues long. The CDR3 DNA sequence: TGTGCCAGCAGCCCCGGGGCTAGCGGGACCGTCGGGGAGCTGTTTTTT. Translated: CASSPGASGTVGELFF.

V is TRBV2 and J is TRBJ2-7; the match to TRBD2 covers 14 bases. With 6 bases clipped from V and 11 bases from J, the junction kept 6 bases outside the gene matches. The CDR3 covers 13 residues. Germline-derived CDR1 and CDR2 are SNHLY and FYNNEI. CDR3 nucleotide sequence: TGTGCCAGCAGGGGACTAGCGGGAGCAGGAGAGTACTTC. This translates into CASRGLAGAGEYF.

This chain connects TRBV5-1 to TRBJ2-6; no definite D call. This CDR3 comprises 15 residues. Germline CDR1 and CDR2: SGHRS and YFSETQ. V was clipped by 4 bases and J by 0 bases, with 8 bases between them. The CDR3 reads CASSLGSSGANVLTF. DNA for the CDR3: TGCGCCAGCAGCCTAGGATCCTCTGGGGCCAACGTCCTGACTTTC.

This chain connects TRBV10-3 to TRBJ1-1; D call uncertain. CDR3 length: 11 amino acids. Trimming took 3 bases from V and 6 from J, leaving 5 bases between them. From germline, CDR1 is ENHRY and CDR2 SYGVKD. The CDR3 here is CAISDDAEAFF. The DNA of the CDR3 is TGTGCCATCAGTGATGATGCTGAAGCTTTCTTT.

The chain has TRBV5-4 and TRBJ2-1; tentatively, D is TRBD2 (6 bases). The ends were cut back, 2 bases at V and 5 bases at J, with 11 bases in the middle. The CDR3 has 14 amino acids. Germline assignment: CDR1 SGHNT and CDR2 YYREEE (reference sequence). DNA of the CDR3: TGTGCCAGCAGCTTTTGGAGGGAGGACAATGAGCAGTTCTTC. This gives the protein CASSFWREDNEQFF.

The chain has TRBV27 and TRBJ2-7; 7 nucleotides line up with TRBD2. After removal of 2 bases from V and 2 bases from J, the junction contained 3 bases not matched to a gene. Germline lookup yields CDR1 MNHEY and CDR2 SMNVEV (reference sequence). This CDR3 comprises 14 residues. The CDR3 loop is CASSLAGDPYEQYF. CDR3 DNA: TGTGCCAGCAGTTTAGCGGGGGACCCCTACGAGCAGTACTTC.

The genes are TRBV6-5 and TRBJ2-1, with 8 bases aligning to TRBD2. With V trimmed by 5 bases and J by 4 bases, 4 bases remained unmatched. The CDR3 consists of 14 residues. The germline V gene encodes CDR1 MNHEY and CDR2 SVGAGI. The CDR3 coding sequence is TGTGCCAGCAGTAAAGCGGGGGCTTACAATGAGCAGTTCTTC. Translation gives CASSKAGAYNEQFF.

This chain links TRBV6-5 with TRBJ1-2, with D maybe TRBD1 (6 bases). The V and J ends lost 0 bases and 6 bases respectively, with 11 bases between them. Germline V lookup: CDR1 MNHEY, CDR2 SVGAGI. The CDR3 runs 14 residues. The CDR3 spells CASSYSGGRDGYTF. CDR3 sequence (DNA): TGTGCCAGCAGTTACTCTGGGGGGCGGGATGGCTACACCTTC.

The V call is TRBV5-1, the J call TRBJ2-2; D unclear. The CDR3 loop spans 12 amino acids. V was trimmed by 3 bases and J by 3 bases, leaving 3 bases between them. Germline V gene data show CDR1 as SGHRS and CDR2 as YFSETQ. DNA of the CDR3: TGCGCCAGCAGCTCTGACACCGGGGAGCTGTTTTTT. Encoded protein: CASSSDTGELFF.

Only a few counts were recorded for this clone. The chain carries TRBV7-2 and TRBJ2-1, with 9 bases lining up with TRBD2. The germline CDR1 and CDR2 sequences are SGHTA and FQGNSA. This CDR3 contains 15 residues. J was trimmed by 9 bases and V by 4 bases; bases with no gene match: 10. This CDR3 is CASSSPGTSMGEQFF. In DNA form, the CDR3 reads TGTGCCAGCAGCTCTCCCGGGACTAGCATGGGTGAGCAGTTCTTC.

The J gene is TRBJ2-1, the V gene TRBV4-3; 15 bases align to TRBD2. Germline assignment: CDR1 LGHNA and CDR2 YSLEER. The CDR3 has 20 residues. V was clipped by 4 bases and J by 0 bases; unmatched bases: 10. The CDR3 nucleotides are TGCGCCAGCAGCCCCCTCCGGACTAGCGGGAGGGGTGGCTCCTACAATGAGCAGTTCTTC. Amino acid sequence: CASSPLRTSGRGGSYNEQFF.

V and J are TRBV11-3 and TRBJ2-2; no clear D. Trimming stripped 0 bases from V and 3 bases from J, with 5 bases between. This CDR3 contains 14 residues. Per the germline V gene, CDR1 is SGHNT and CDR2 is YENEEA. The DNA of the CDR3 is TGTGCCAGCAGCTTAGAGAGGTACACCGGGGAGCTGTTTTTT. Amino acid sequence: CASSLERYTGELFF. The variable domain in full, with the rest retrieved from reference TRBV11-3 and TRBJ2-2, is EAGVVQSPRYKIIEKKQPVAFWCNPISGHNTLYWYLQNLGQGPELLIRYENEEAVDDSQLPKDRFSAERLKGVDSTLKIQPAELGDSAVYLCASSLERYTGELFFGEGSRLTVL.

This sequence joins TRBV27 and TRBJ2-7; no definite D call. This CDR3 region has 13 residues. In germline, CDR1 is MNHEY, CDR2 SMNVEV (reference sequence). With 4 bases removed from V and 7 bases from J, the gap between germline ends came to 14 bases. The CDR3 spells CASSSTPEQEQYF. The CDR3 DNA is TGTGCCAGCAGTTCAACCCCCGAACAGGAGCAGTACTTC.